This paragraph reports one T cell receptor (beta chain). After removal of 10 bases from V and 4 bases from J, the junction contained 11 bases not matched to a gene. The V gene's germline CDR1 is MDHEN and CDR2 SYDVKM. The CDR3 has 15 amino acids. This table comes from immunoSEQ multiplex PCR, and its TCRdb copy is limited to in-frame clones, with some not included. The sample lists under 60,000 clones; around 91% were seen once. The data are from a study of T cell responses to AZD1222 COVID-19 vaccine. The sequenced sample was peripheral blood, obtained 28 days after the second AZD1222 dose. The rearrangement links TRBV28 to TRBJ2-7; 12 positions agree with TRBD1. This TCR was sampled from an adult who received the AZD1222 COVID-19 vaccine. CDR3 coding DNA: TGTGCCACCTACAAGGGGACAGGGGGCAGGTACGAGCAGTACTTC. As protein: CATYKGTGGRYEQYF.